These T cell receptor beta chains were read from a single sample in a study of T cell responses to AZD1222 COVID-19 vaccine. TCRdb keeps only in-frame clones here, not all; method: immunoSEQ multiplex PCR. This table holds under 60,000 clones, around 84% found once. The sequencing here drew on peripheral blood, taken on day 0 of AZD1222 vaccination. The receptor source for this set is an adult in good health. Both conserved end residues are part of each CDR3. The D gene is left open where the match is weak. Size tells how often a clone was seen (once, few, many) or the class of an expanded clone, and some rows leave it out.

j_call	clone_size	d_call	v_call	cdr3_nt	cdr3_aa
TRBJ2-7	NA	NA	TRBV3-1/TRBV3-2	TGTGCCAGCAGCCAAGATAGGGGGTACGAGCAGTACTTC	CASSQDRGYEQYF
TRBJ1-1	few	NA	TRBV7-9	TGTGCCAGCAGCCAACTGGGAGGGGGTAACACTGAAGCTTTCTTT	CASSQLGGGNTEAFF
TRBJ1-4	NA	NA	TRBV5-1	TGCGCCAGCATAAAAGAAGCGGCGGGGGAAAAACTGTTTTTT	CASIKEAAGEKLFF
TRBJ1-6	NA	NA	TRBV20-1	TGCAGTGCTAGTGTCACAAGCTCCTATAATTCACCCCTCCACTTT	CSASVTSSYNSPLHF
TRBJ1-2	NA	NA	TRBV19	TGTGCCAGTAGTACCTTAGAGGCAGTACGGTATGGCTACACCTTC	CASSTLEAVRYGYTF
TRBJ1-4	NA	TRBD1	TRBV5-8	TGTGCCAGCAGCTTGGGGGACAGCATAAATGAAAAACTGTTTTTT	CASSLGDSINEKLFF
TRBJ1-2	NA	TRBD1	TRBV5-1	TGCGCCAGCAGGACCGGGACAGGGGTCGTCTATGGCTACACCTTC	CASRTGTGVVYGYTF
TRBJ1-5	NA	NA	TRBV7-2	TGTGCCAGCAGCCCAGTGGGCGGTGGCAATCAGCCCCAGCATTTT	CASSPVGGGNQPQHF
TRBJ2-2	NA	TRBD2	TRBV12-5	TGTGCTAGTGGTCCGGGACTAGCGGTGAACACCGGGGAGCTGTTTTTT	CASGPGLAVNTGELFF
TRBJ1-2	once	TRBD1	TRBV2	TGTGCCAGCAGGCGGGACAGACCCAACTATGGCTACACCTTC	CASRRDRPNYGYTF
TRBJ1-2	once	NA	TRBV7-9	TGTGCCAGCAGCCCGTCGGGGGGAAGTGGCTACACCTTC	CASSPSGGSGYTF
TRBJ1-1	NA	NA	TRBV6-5	TGTGCCAGCAGTTACCTGACGGGGAACACTGAAGCTTTCTTT	CASSYLTGNTEAFF
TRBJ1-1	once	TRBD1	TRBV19	TGTGCCAGTAGTATCGGACAGGGGGTAATCACTGAAGCTTTCTTT	CASSIGQGVITEAFF
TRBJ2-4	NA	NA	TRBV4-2	TGTGCCAGCAGCGCCGGGGATCCAAACATTCAGTACTTC	CASSAGDPNIQYF